The 27 T cell receptor beta chains in this list originate from one sample, sequenced in a study of early T cells in non-severe SARS-CoV-2 infection. Via MiXCR, TCRdb re-called the 5' RACE reads, giving one row per CDR3 protein. The data show about 77,000 distinct CDR3 sequences, 12% seen once. This specimen consisted of whole blood, obtained at baseline. These receptors came from an adult who was a healthcare worker with PCR-confirmed SARS-CoV-2 infection or an uninfected control (not recorded which). The donor label of this sample is uncertain.

The CDR3 loop reads CASSLIGLVETQYF. CDR3 in DNA: TGTGCCAGCAGCCTTATCGGACTAGTTGAGACCCAGTACTTC. V is TRBV3-1 and J is TRBJ2-5; 7 nucleotides agree with TRBD2. The V and J ends lost 4 bases and 5 bases, in that order; junction bases with no gene match: 7. The germline V gene has CDR1 LGHDT and CDR2 YNNKEL (reference sequence). CDR3 size: 14 residues.

This clonotype was detected ten times or more. The chain carries TRBV12-3 or TRBV12-4 and TRBJ2-5; D is tentatively TRBD1 or TRBD2 (5 bases each). CDR3 length: 13 amino acids. Trimming cost V 6 bases and J 1 base, with 9 bases left between them. Here the CDR3 DNA reads TGTGCCAGCAGCCCGGGACGCCAAGAGACCCAGTACTTC. This sequence encodes CASSPGRQETQYF.

The chain couples TRBV18 to TRBJ2-5, with D possibly TRBD1 on 6 matching bases. CDR3 length: 14 residues. V was clipped by 1 base and J by 5 bases, with 11 bases between them. Germline loops: CDR1 KGHSH, CDR2 LQKENI. The CDR3 nucleotides are TGTGCCAGCTCACCACTACAGGGCAAGGAGACCCAGTACTTC. Amino acids: CASSPLQGKETQYF.

This clonotype turned up a few times. The chain has TRBV5-1 and TRBJ2-1, with 10 nucleotides matching TRBD2. CDR1 is SGHRS, CDR2 YFSETQ, per germline. The CDR3 consists of 15 residues. V was pared by 4 bases and J by 6 bases, with 7 bases of the junction left unmatched. CDR3 loop: CASSETSGARNEQFF. CDR3 coding DNA: TGCGCCAGCAGCGAAACTAGCGGGGCACGCAATGAGCAGTTCTTC.

This clonotype was observed a few times. The J gene is TRBJ1-6, the V gene TRBV2, with a weak D call TRBD1 (6 bases). Germline CDR1 reads SNHLY; CDR2 reads FYNNEI. Trimming took 6 bases from V and 0 from J, leaving 18 bases between them. CDR3 size: 18 residues. The CDR3 coding sequence is TGTGCCAGCAGGTCACAGGGTTTTGCGAGCTCCTATAATTCACCCCTCCACTTT. Translation: CASRSQGFASSYNSPLHF.

A remark on this clonotype: The conserved phenylalanine or tryptophan is not found at the CDR3 terminus, so this likely reflects a read error. The chain links TRBV6-1 to TRBJ2-5, with D unresolved. Germline CDR1 and CDR2: MNHNS and SASEGT. This CDR3 comprises 16 residues. Trimming cost V 2 bases and J 1 base, with 14 bases left between them. CDR3: CASSELGTATQETQYS. The CDR3 DNA reads TGTGCCAGCAGTGAACTAGGAACAGCGACCCAAGAGACCCAGTACTCC.

This clonotype was seen many times. This chain's CDR3 is CSSSAGTDRQFF. Here the CDR3 DNA reads TGCAGTTCAAGCGCGGGGACTGACCGACAGTTCTTC. The chain joins TRBV20-1 to TRBJ2-1; a weak D match, TRBD2 (6 bases). Germline V gene sequence: CDR1 DFQATT, CDR2 SNEGSKA (reference sequence). V lost 8 bases to trimming and J lost 13 bases, with 21 bases between them. This CDR3 comprises 12 residues.

In its sample, this clonotype was seen many times. DNA of the CDR3: TGCGCCAGCACCACCGGCCAGGGGGCAGGCGGTAAAAAACTGTTTTTT. As protein: CASTTGQGAGGKKLFF. V is TRBV4-1 and J is TRBJ1-4; 8 bases align to TRBD1. CDR3 length equals 16 residues. Germline V lookup: CDR1 MGHRA, CDR2 YSYEKL. Trimming took 7 bases from V and 9 from J; bases not matched to a gene: 16.

V and J are TRBV12-3 or TRBV12-4 and TRBJ1-5, with TRBD1 identical over 10 bases. The J segment lost 4 bases and the V segment lost 1 base, leaving 1 base of the junction unmatched. The CDR3 has 15 residues. The CDR3 sequence: CASSLGDRGNQPQHF. The CDR3, as DNA: TGTGCCAGCAGTTTAGGGGACAGGGGTAATCAGCCCCAGCATTTT.

This clonotype was counted between two and nine times. This chain's CDR3 is CASSARGPYVANEQFF. For the CDR3, the DNA is TGTGCCAGCAGTGCCAGGGGGCCTTACGTAGCCAATGAGCAGTTCTTC. The chain couples TRBV6-6 to TRBJ2-1; 8 bases are shared with TRBD1. This CDR3 comprises 16 residues. V lost 5 bases to trimming and J lost 6 bases; unmatched junction nucleotides: 12. Germline V gene lookup returns CDR1 MNHNY and CDR2 SVGAGI (reference sequence).

This clonotype was counted ten times or more. The chain is built from TRBV2 and TRBJ2-5, with 7 bases matching TRBD2. With 3 bases clipped from V and 3 bases from J, the junction kept 1 base outside the gene matches. The CDR3 spans 13 residues. CDR1 SNHLY and CDR2 FYNNEI come from the germline V gene. The CDR3 DNA follows: TGTGCCAGCAGTGACCGGGAGGAAGAGACCCAGTACTTC. Translated: CASSDREEETQYF.

The V gene is TRBV7-8, the J gene TRBJ2-5, with unresolved D. The germline V gene encodes CDR1 SGHVS and CDR2 FQNEAQ. The V and J ends lost 2 bases and 1 base respectively, with 8 bases between them. CDR3 length equals 14 residues. The CDR3 region is CASSLQALQETQYF. CDR3 coding DNA: TGTGCCAGCAGCTTACAAGCTCTCCAAGAGACCCAGTACTTC.

This clonotype has just a few counts. V and J are TRBV7-2 and TRBJ2-7, with 9 bases lining up with TRBD2. V gave up 5 bases and J gave up 2 bases; unmatched junction bases: 7. CDR1 SGHTA and CDR2 FQGNSA come from the germline V gene. The CDR3 covers 15 residues. The CDR3 region has the DNA TGTGCCAGCAGCGTTAGCGGGGGCCCCACCTACGAGCAGTACTTC. Residues: CASSVSGGPTYEQYF.

This clonotype appeared many times. The chain joins TRBV9 to TRBJ1-5; D is unresolved. Trimming took off 2 bases at V and 1 base at J, with 13 bases between the two ends. Germline CDR1 is SGDLS and CDR2 is YYNGEE. The CDR3 spans 16 residues. The CDR3 DNA reads TGTGCCAGCAGCGTCGGCCCTAGGAGAAGCAATCAGCCCCAGCATTTT. It codes for CASSVGPRRSNQPQHF.

This clonotype was recorded a few times. The gene calls are TRBV20-1 and TRBJ2-1; D perhaps matches TRBD2 (5 bases). CDR1 and CDR2 (germline): DFQATT, SNEGSKA (reference sequence). The length of the CDR3 is 16 residues. V dropped 4 bases and J dropped 1 base, with 17 bases sitting between them. CDR3 DNA sequence: TGCAGTGCTACATCGGATCGGGGAACTTCCTACAATGAGCAGTTCTTC. Protein sequence: CSATSDRGTSYNEQFF.

At least ten counts were recorded for this clonotype. The chain combines TRBV6-6 with TRBJ1-1; unclear D gene. CDR3 length equals 11 residues. Germline V gives CDR1 MNHNY, CDR2 SVGAGI (reference sequence). V was pared by 9 bases and J by 2 bases, with 7 bases between. The CDR3 coding sequence is TGTGCCAGTGGCAGAAACACTGAAGCTTTCTTT. It codes for CASGRNTEAFF.

Ten or more counts support this clonotype. This chain links TRBV20-1 with TRBJ2-5, with a weak D call TRBD2 (7 bases). Germline lookup yields CDR1 DFQATT and CDR2 SNEGSKA (reference sequence). V was trimmed by 7 bases and J by 4 bases, leaving 19 bases between them. The CDR3 sequence is 14 residues long. CDR3 in amino acids: CSVGEGRGRETQYF. DNA of the CDR3: TGCAGTGTCGGGGAGGGCAGGGGTCGAGAGACCCAGTACTTC.

Sample share makes this clonotype medium-sized (0.01 to 0.1%). The V and J genes are TRBV2 and TRBJ2-3; TRBD1 aligns across 7 bases. The germline CDR1 and CDR2 sequences are SNHLY and FYNNEI. The CDR3 is 14 amino acids. Losses at the gene ends were 6 bases for V and 6 bases for J; bases not matched to a gene: 9. Here the CDR3 DNA reads TGTGCCAGCAGGACAGGGAAAGGGATTGATACGCAGTATTTT. Residues: CASRTGKGIDTQYF.

This clonotype was seen a handful of times. The chain combines TRBV29-1 with TRBJ1-2, with D uncertain. In germline, CDR1 is SQVTM, CDR2 ANQGSEA. The CDR3 is 11 amino acids. The V end was cut by 7 bases, the J end by 8 bases, with 14 bases between. The CDR3: CSGRVSGGYTF. CDR3 nucleotides: TGCAGCGGGAGGGTATCGGGCGGCTACACCTTC.

The rearrangement links TRBV18 to TRBJ1-3; tentatively, D is TRBD1 (5 bases). CDR3 length equals 17 residues. Per germline, CDR1 KGHSH and CDR2 LQKENI. The germline V and J ends were trimmed by 3 bases and 0 bases, with 15 bases remaining between them. CDR3 nucleotide sequence: TGTGCCAGCTCACCTCTTGTGACGGGGACCTCTGGAAACACCATATATTTT. Protein product: CASSPLVTGTSGNTIYF.

The chain links TRBV12-3 or TRBV12-4 to TRBJ1-6; D unresolved. There are 14 residues in the CDR3. Trimming removed 3 bases at V and 7 bases at J, with 10 bases between. CDR3 nucleotides: TGTGCCAGCAGTTTGAATCAGGTGAATTCACCCCTCCACTTT. This gives the protein CASSLNQVNSPLHF.

This clonotype has a handful of counts. This chain links TRBV24-1 with TRBJ1-2, with 7 positions matching TRBD1. Germline CDR1 KGHDR, CDR2 SFDVKD. V lost 3 bases to trimming and J lost 6 bases; unmatched junction nucleotides: 3. CDR3 length equals 13 residues. Here the CDR3 DNA reads TGTGCCACCAGTGATGGAGGGGGCGATGGCTACACCTTC. Residues: CATSDGGGDGYTF.

The rearrangement uses TRBV7-8 and TRBJ2-3; TRBD1 might be the D (6 bases). With 5 bases removed from V and 4 bases from J, the gap between germline ends came to 19 bases. The CDR3 consists of 16 residues. Germline CDR1 and CDR2: SGHVS and FQNEAQ. CDR3 coding DNA: TGTGCCAGCAGCCAAATCCCCGACAGGAGAGCAGATACGCAGTATTTT. It specifies CASSQIPDRRADTQYF.

This clonotype was seen repeatedly, ten times or more. V and J are TRBV29-1 and TRBJ2-7, with D perhaps TRBD2 (6 bases). The germline CDR1 and CDR2 sequences are SQVTM and ANQGSEA. The CDR3 totals 12 residues. V lost 4 bases to trimming and J lost 1 base, with 8 bases between them. CDR3 in DNA: TGCAGCGTTGTACGGGGGTCCTACGAGCAGTACTTC. Its translation is CSVVRGSYEQYF.

This clonotype was seen at least ten times. For the CDR3, the DNA is TGTGCCAGCACTAGGGACAGCCGCAATCAGCCCCAGCATTTT. This codes for CASTRDSRNQPQHF. The chain links TRBV12-3 or TRBV12-4 to TRBJ1-5; 7 bases are a match to TRBD1. V was clipped by 7 bases and J by 2 bases; unmatched bases: 5. The CDR3 spans 14 residues.

This clonotype has a handful of counts. The chain carries TRBV4-3 and TRBJ1-1; D gene ambiguous. There are 16 residues in the CDR3. Trimming removed 3 bases from V and 0 bases from J, with 14 bases in between. CDR1 and CDR2 (germline): LGHNA, YSLEER. CDR3 coding DNA: TGCGCCAGCAGCCAGGAGGGATTTGCGATGAACACTGAAGCTTTCTTT. Translation gives CASSQEGFAMNTEAFF.

This clonotype was seen a handful of times. The chain links TRBV12-3 or TRBV12-4 to TRBJ2-2, with D hard to call. The V end lost 8 bases, the J end lost 7 bases, and 14 bases lay between the germline ends. This CDR3 has 13 residues. The CDR3 sequence: CASLHNANGELFF. DNA for the CDR3: TGTGCCAGCCTTCACAATGCGAACGGGGAGCTGTTTTTT.